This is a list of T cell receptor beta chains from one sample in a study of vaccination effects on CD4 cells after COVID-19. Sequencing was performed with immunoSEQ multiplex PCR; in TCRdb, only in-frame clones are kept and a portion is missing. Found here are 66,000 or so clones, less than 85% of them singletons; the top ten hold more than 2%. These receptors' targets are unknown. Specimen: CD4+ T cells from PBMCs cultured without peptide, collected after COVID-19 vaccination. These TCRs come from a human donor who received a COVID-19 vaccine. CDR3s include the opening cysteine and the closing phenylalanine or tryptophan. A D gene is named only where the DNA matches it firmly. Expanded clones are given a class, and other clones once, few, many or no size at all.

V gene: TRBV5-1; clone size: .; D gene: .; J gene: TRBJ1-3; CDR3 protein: CASSLTTSSGANTIYF; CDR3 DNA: TGCGCCAGCAGCTTGACGACGTCCTCGGGGGCGAACACCATATATTTT
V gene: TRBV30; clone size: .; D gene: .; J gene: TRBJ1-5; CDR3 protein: CAWSVPNGSNQPQHF; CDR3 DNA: TGTGCCTGGAGTGTACCGAACGGTAGCAATCAGCCCCAGCATTTT
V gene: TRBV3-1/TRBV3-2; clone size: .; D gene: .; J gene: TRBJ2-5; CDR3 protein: CASSQDDNNQETQYF; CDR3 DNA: TGTGCCAGCAGCCAAGATGACAACAACCAAGAGACCCAGTACTTC
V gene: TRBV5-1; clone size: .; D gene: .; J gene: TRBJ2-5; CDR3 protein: CASSDYGETQYF; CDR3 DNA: TGCGCCAGCAGCGACTATGGGGAGACCCAGTACTTC
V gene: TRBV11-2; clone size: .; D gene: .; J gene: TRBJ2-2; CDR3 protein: CASSLSWDTGELFF; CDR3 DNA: TGTGCCAGCAGCCTTAGTTGGGACACCGGGGAGCTGTTTTTT
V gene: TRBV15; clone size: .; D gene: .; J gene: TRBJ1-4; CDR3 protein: CATSRVLAGNNEKLFF; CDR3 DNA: TGTGCCACCAGCAGAGTTCTGGCGGGAAATAATGAAAAACTGTTTTTT
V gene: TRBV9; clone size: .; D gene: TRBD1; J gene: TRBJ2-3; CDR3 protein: CASSPLGDRHTDTQYF; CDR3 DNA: TGTGCCAGCAGCCCGCTAGGGGACAGGCACACAGATACGCAGTATTTT
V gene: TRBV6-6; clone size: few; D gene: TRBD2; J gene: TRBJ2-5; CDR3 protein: CASSYSGGSMETQYF; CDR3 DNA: TGTGCCAGCAGTTACTCGGGGGGGAGTATGGAGACCCAGTACTTC
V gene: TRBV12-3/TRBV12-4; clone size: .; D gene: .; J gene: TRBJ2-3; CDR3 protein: CASKQGSADTQYF; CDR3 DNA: TGTGCCAGCAAACAGGGTTCCGCCGATACGCAGTATTTT
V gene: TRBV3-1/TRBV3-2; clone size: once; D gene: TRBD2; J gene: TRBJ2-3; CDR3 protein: CASSQDQRGGDTQYF; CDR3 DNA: TGTGCCAGCAGCCAAGACCAGCGGGGGGGAGATACGCAGTATTTT
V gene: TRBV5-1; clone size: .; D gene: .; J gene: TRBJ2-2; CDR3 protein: CASSPRQQRGAGGELFF; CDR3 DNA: TGCGCCAGCAGCCCACGACAGCAAAGGGGGGCTGGCGGGGAGCTGTTTTTT
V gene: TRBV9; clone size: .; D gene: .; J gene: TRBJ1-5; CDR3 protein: CASSGASTYNQPQHF; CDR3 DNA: TGTGCCAGCAGCGGGGCTTCTACCTACAATCAGCCCCAGCATTTT
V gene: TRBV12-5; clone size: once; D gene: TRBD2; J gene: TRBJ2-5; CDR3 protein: CASGLPLKLAGGRETQYF; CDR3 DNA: TGTGCTAGTGGTTTGCCCCTTAAACTAGCGGGGGGGCGAGAGACCCAGTACTTC
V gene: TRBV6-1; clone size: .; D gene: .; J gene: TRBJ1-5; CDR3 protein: CASSEYRGGDQPQHF; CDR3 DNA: TGTGCCAGCAGTGAATATCGGGGGGGGGATCAGCCCCAGCATTTT
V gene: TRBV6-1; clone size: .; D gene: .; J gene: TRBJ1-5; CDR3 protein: CASSEEGPQHF; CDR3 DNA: TGTGCCAGCAGTGAAGAAGGACCCCAGCATTTT
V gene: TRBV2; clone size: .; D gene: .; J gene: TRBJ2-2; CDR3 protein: CASSGQGSTGELFF; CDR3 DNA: TGTGCCAGCAGTGGGCAGGGGAGCACCGGGGAGCTGTTTTTT
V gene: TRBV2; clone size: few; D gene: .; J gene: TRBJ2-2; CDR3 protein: CASSGPGRTTGELFF; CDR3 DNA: TGTGCCAGCAGTGGCCCAGGGAGGACCACCGGGGAGCTGTTTTTT
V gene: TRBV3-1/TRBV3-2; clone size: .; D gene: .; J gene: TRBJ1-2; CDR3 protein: CASSPGGNYGYTF; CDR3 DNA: TGTGCCAGCTCCCCTGGAGGGAACTATGGCTACACCTTC
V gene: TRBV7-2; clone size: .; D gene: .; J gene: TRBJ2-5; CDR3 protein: CASSLVGTETQYF; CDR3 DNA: TGTGCCAGCAGCTTAGTAGGGACGGAGACCCAGTACTTC
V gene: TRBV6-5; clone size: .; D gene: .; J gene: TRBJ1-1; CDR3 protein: CASRLGGANTEAFF; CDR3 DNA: TGTGCCAGCCGCCTCGGGGGAGCGAACACTGAAGCTTTCTTT
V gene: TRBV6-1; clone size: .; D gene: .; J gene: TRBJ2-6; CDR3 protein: CASSELTGFGANVLTF; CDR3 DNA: TGTGCCAGCAGTGAGCTTACAGGGTTTGGGGCCAACGTCCTGACTTTC
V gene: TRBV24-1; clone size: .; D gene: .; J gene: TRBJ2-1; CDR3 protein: CATTSTDYNEQFF; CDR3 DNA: TGTGCCACCACTTCGACAGACTACAATGAGCAGTTCTTC
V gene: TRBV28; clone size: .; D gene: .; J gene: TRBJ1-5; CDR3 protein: CASSPNDAGRISNQPQHF; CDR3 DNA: TGTGCCAGCAGTCCTAACGATGCCGGACGGATTAGCAATCAGCCCCAGCATTTT
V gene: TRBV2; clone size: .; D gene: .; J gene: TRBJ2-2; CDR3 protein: CASSELGDTGELFF; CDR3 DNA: TGTGCCAGCAGTGAATTAGGGGACACCGGGGAGCTGTTTTTT
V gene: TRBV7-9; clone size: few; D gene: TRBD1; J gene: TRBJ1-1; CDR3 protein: CASSLNRGNTEAFF; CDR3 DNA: TGTGCCAGCAGCTTGAACAGGGGCAACACTGAAGCTTTCTTT
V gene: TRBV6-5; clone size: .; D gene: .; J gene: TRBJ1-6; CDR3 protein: CASRPDKRSPLHF; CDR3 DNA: TGTGCCAGCAGACCCGACAAGCGGTCACCCCTCCACTTT
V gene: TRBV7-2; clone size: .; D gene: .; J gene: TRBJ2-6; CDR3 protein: CASSLANVGFGANVLTF; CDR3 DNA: TGTGCCAGCAGCTTAGCGAATGTAGGGTTTGGGGCCAACGTCCTGACTTTC
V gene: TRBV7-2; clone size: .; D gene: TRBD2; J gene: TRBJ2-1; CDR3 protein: CASSFRGGRNEQFF; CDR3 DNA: TGTGCCAGCAGCTTTCGCGGGGGGAGAAATGAGCAGTTCTTC
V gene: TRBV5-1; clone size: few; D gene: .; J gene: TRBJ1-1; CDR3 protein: CASSVGGLNTEAFF; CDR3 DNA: TGCGCCAGCAGCGTCGGAGGGTTGAACACTGAAGCTTTCTTT
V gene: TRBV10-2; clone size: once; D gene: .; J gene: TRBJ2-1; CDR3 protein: CASSERGVRNEQFF; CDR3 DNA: TGCGCCAGCAGTGAAAGGGGCGTGCGCAATGAGCAGTTCTTC
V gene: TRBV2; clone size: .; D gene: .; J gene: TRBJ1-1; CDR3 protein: CASRERQAKNTEAFF; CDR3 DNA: TGTGCCAGCAGGGAACGACAGGCGAAAAACACTGAAGCTTTCTTT
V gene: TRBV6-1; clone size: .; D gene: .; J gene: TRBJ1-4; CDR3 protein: CASSENRREKLFF; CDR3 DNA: TGTGCCAGCAGTGAAAACCGTAGGGAAAAACTGTTTTTT
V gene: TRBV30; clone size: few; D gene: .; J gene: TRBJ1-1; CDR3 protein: CAWNPGRSNTEAFF; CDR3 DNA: TGTGCCTGGAACCCGGGACGTTCGAACACTGAAGCTTTCTTT
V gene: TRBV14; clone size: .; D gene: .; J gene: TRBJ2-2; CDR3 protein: CASSQQTVTGELFF; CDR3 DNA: TGTGCCAGCAGCCAACAGACAGTCACCGGGGAGCTGTTTTTT
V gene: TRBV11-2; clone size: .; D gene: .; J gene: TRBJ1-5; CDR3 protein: CASSRGQNQPQHF; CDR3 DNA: TGTGCCAGCAGCCGTGGACAGAATCAGCCCCAGCATTTT
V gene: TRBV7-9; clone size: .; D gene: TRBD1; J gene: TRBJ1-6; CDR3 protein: CASSYRDSYNSPLHF; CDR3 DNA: TGTGCCAGCAGCTACCGGGACAGCTATAATTCACCCCTCCACTTT
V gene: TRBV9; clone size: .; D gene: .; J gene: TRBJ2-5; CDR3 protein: CASSVGGFAQETQYF; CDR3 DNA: TGTGCCAGCAGCGTAGGGGGGTTCGCCCAAGAGACCCAGTACTTC
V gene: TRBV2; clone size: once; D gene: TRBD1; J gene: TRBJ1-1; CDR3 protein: CASRARQGDTEAFF; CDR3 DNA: TGTGCCAGCAGAGCTAGACAGGGGGACACTGAAGCTTTCTTT
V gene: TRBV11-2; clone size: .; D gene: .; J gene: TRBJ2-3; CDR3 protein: CARGPGTLDTQYF; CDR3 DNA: TGTGCCAGGGGACCAGGGACTTTAGATACGCAGTATTTT
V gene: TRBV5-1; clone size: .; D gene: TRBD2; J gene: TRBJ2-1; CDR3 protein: CASSPLAGTYNEQFF; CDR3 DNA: TGCGCCAGCAGCCCGTTAGCGGGAACCTACAATGAGCAGTTCTTC
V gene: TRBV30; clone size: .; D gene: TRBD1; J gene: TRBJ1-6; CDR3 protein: CAFRAGGAGSPLHF; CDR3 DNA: TGTGCCTTTAGAGCAGGGGGCGCAGGTTCACCCCTCCACTTT
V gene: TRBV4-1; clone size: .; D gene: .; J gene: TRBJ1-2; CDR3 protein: CASSQDGRGYTF; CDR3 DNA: TGCGCCAGCAGCCAAGATGGTCGAGGCTACACCTTC
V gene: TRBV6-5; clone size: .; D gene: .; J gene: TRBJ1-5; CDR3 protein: CASSYSTGNQPQHF; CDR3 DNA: TGTGCCAGCAGTTACAGCACAGGGAATCAGCCCCAGCATTTT
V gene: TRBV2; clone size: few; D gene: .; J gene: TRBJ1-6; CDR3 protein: CASSEGSGSPLHF; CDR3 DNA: TGTGCCAGCAGTGAAGGTTCGGGGTCACCCCTCCACTTT
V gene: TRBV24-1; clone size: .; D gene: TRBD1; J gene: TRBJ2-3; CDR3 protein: CATRGQGGSDTQYF; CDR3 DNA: TGTGCCACCAGGGGACAGGGCGGCTCAGATACGCAGTATTTT
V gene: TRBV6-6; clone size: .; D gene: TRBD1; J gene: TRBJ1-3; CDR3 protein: CASTERGQPSGNTIYF; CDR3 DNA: TGTGCCAGCACCGAACGGGGACAGCCATCTGGAAACACCATATATTTT
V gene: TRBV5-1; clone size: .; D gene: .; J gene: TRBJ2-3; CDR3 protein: CASSLDSGADTQYF; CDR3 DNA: TGCGCCAGCAGCTTGGATAGCGGAGCAGATACGCAGTATTTT
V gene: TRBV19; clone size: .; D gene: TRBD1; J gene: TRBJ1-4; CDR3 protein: CASTDDRGPSEKLFF; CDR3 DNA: TGTGCCAGTACCGATGACAGGGGGCCCAGTGAAAAACTGTTTTTT
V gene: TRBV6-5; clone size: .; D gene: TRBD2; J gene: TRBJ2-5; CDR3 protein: CASSLGLAANQETQYF; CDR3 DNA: TGTGCCAGCAGTTTGGGACTAGCGGCGAACCAAGAGACCCAGTACTTC
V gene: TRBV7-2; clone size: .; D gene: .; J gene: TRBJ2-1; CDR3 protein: CASSLRWGNEQFF; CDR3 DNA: TGTGCCAGCAGCTTAAGGTGGGGGAATGAGCAGTTCTTC
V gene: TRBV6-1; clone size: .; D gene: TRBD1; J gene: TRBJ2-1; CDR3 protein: CASSERTGPSYNEQFF; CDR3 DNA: TGTGCCAGCAGTGAAAGGACAGGACCCTCCTACAATGAGCAGTTCTTC
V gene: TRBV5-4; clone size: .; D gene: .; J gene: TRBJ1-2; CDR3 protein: CASSDPSDGAYGYTF; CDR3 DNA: TGTGCCAGCAGCGATCCTTCAGATGGGGCCTATGGCTACACCTTC
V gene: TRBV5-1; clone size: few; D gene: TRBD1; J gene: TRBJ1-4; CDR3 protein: CASSPTGQVISEKLFF; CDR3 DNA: TGCGCCAGCAGCCCGACCGGACAGGTGATTAGTGAAAAACTGTTTTTT
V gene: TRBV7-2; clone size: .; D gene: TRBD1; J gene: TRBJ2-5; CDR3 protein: CASSLGTGRETQYF; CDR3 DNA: TGTGCCAGCAGCTTGGGGACAGGGAGAGAGACCCAGTACTTC
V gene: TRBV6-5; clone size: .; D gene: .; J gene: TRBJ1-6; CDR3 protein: CANSPDPNSPLHF; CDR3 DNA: TGTGCCAACTCCCCGGACCCTAATTCACCCCTCCACTTT
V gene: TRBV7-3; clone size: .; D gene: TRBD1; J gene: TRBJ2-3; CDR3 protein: CASSLTPGQGADTQYF; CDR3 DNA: TGTGCCAGCAGCTTAACCCCGGGACAGGGCGCAGATACGCAGTATTTT
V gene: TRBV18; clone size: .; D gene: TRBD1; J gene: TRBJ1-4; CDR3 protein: CASSHGQERANEKLFF; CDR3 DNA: TGTGCCAGCTCACATGGACAGGAGCGGGCTAATGAAAAACTGTTTTTT